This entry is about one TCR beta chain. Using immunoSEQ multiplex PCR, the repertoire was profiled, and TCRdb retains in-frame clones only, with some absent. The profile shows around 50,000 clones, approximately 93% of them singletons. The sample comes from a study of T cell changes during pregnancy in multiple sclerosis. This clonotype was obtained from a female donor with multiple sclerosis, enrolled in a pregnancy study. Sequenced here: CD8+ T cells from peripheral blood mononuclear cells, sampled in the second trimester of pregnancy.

CDR3 DNA: TGTGCCAGCACCAATTACTTGGGGAGCTCCTACGAGCAGTACTTC. Protein product: CASTNYLGSSYEQYF. J is TRBJ2-7 and V is TRBV6-5, with D possibly being TRBD2 (5 bases). The V gene's germline CDR1 is MNHEY and CDR2 SVGAGI. The V and J ends lost 7 bases and 0 bases respectively, with 16 bases between them. The CDR3 runs to 15 residues.